This T cell receptor (beta chain) was found in a study of PD-1 blockade in classical Hodgkin lymphoma. Study in general: The patients were dosed with nivolumab 3 mg/kg, infused intravenously every 2 weeks.

Study-level results: TCR diversity at baseline was reported to be reduced in newly diagnosed patients relative to healthy donors. Lower baseline TCR diversity marked trial partial responders and progressors.

Turning to this clone: Its specificity is not known.

The length of the CDR3 is 16 residues. Germline assignment: CDR1 SGHDN and CDR2 FVKESK. Germline trimming cut 3 bases from V and 0 bases from J; bases unmatched to any gene: 5. Using immunoSEQ multiplex PCR, the repertoire was profiled, and TCRdb retains in-frame clones only, with some absent. The sample yields about 98,000 clones, roughly four fifths seen once. Each patient relapsed following autologous stem cell transplantation, and prior brentuximab vedotin exposure differed. The receptor was isolated from a human donor with classical Hodgkin lymphoma. The chain couples TRBV14 to TRBJ1-1; TRBD1 matches at 9 bases. The material sequenced was peripheral blood mononuclear cells (PBMCs), taken before the second cycle of nivolumab. CDR3 DNA: TGTGCCAGCAGCCAGGACAGGGGCGTCGTGAACACTGAAGCTTTCTTT. It codes for CASSQDRGVVNTEAFF.